These 27 T cell receptor beta chains originate from one sample sequenced in a study of cytomegalovirus exposure and HLA in healthy donors. The primer mix had 60 Vbeta and 13 Jbeta primers. Generated by immunoSEQ multiplex PCR, the TCRdb table keeps only in-frame clones and is missing some. Altogether 150,000 to 200,000 clones are present, 81% being singletons, with the ten largest covering 1.5% to 2%. Sequencing was done on a sample of PBMCs. The receptors were gathered from a man between 18 and 35 years old in good health and CMV-seronegative.

This chain connects TRBV4-3 to TRBJ2-7; 11 bases are shared with TRBD2. From germline, CDR1 is LGHNA and CDR2 YSLEER. Losses at the gene ends were 1 base for V and 6 bases for J; bases not matched to a gene: 17. The CDR3 length is 19 residues. In nucleotides, the CDR3 is TGCGCCAGCAGCCAAGTCTCGGTTGGGGCTAGCGGGGGGATTGGCGAGCAGTACTTC. Its protein product is CASSQVSVGASGGIGEQYF.

The CDR3 spells CSVGGRSADTQYF. The CDR3 bases are TGCAGCGTTGGTGGCAGATCCGCAGATACGCAGTATTTT. This chain links TRBV29-1 with TRBJ2-3, with D hard to call. Germline V gene data show CDR1 as SQVTM and CDR2 as ANQGSEA. Deletions cut 4 bases from V and 4 bases from J, with 12 bases between. This CDR3 region has 13 residues.

The V gene is TRBV7-2, the J gene TRBJ2-3; tentative D call: TRBD1 (5 bases). Germline CDR1 reads SGHTA; CDR2 reads FQGNSA. The CDR3 extends over 16 amino acids. Trimming removed 1 base from V and 0 bases from J, with 11 bases in between. The chain's CDR3 is CASSLGLTVSTDTQYF. CDR3 DNA sequence: TGTGCCAGCAGCTTAGGACTGACAGTTAGCACAGATACGCAGTATTTT.

V is TRBV5-5 and J is TRBJ1-6; a possible D gene is TRBD1 (6 bases). The germline V and J ends were trimmed by 0 bases and 10 bases, with 11 bases remaining between them. The CDR3 is 14 amino acids. The V gene's germline CDR1 is SGHKS and CDR2 YYEKEE (reference sequence). The CDR3 DNA is TGTGCCAGCAGCTTGGACAGGGTCCGCTCACCCCTCCACTTT. The encoded protein is CASSLDRVRSPLHF.

This clone turned up a few times. The rearrangement links TRBV29-1 to TRBJ2-3; perhaps TRBD2 as D (6 bases). The CDR3 spans 13 residues. V was trimmed by 1 base and J by 3 bases, leaving 8 bases between them. CDR1 and CDR2 (germline): SQVTM, ANQGSEA. CDR3 protein: CSVEVAGTDTQYF. The CDR3 DNA follows: TGCAGCGTTGAAGTCGCGGGGACAGATACGCAGTATTTT.

The chain couples TRBV2 to TRBJ1-1; no firm D call. The CDR3 covers 14 residues. Germline V gene data show CDR1 as SNHLY and CDR2 as FYNNEI. V was cut by 6 bases and J by 4 bases, with 15 bases left in between. The CDR3 sequence is CASRTEGRGTEAFF. CDR3 DNA: TGTGCCAGCAGAACTGAAGGCCGGGGCACTGAAGCTTTCTTT.

The chain links TRBV18 to TRBJ2-3; TRBD2 matches at 8 bases. Losses at the gene ends were 3 bases for V and 6 bases for J; bases not matched to a gene: 5. The CDR3 is 14 amino acids. CDR1 and CDR2 from the germline V gene are KGHSH and LQKENI. The CDR3 DNA is TGTGCCAGCTCACCTCCGGGACTAGTGGATACGCAGTATTTT. Its translation: CASSPPGLVDTQYF. Using reference TRBV18 and TRBJ2-3 for the parts outside the CDR3, the full variable domain is NAGVMQNPRHLVRRRGQEARLRCSPMKGHSHVYWYRQLPEEGLKFMVYLQKENIIDESGMPKERFSAEFPKEGPSILRIQQVVRGDSAAYFCASSPPGLVDTQYFGPGTRLTVL.

The chain recombines TRBV18 with TRBJ2-1, with D uncertain. Germline V gene lookup returns CDR1 KGHSH and CDR2 LQKENI. The CDR3 loop spans 16 amino acids. Between the trimmed V and J ends, which lost 4 bases and 4 bases, there was a span of 17 bases. The CDR3 DNA follows: TGTGCCAGCTCACGCGCCCAGGCGACCGATTACAATGAGCAGTTCTTC. This encodes CASSRAQATDYNEQFF.

The V and J genes are TRBV28 and TRBJ2-1, with 11 positions matching TRBD2. This CDR3 contains 16 residues. CDR1 MDHEN and CDR2 SYDVKM come from the germline V gene. V shed 6 bases and J 10 bases; nucleotides not matched to a gene: 14. DNA of the CDR3: TGTGCCAGCAGCCCTCTAGCGGGAGGACACCCTAGGGAGCAGTTCTTC. It specifies CASSPLAGGHPREQFF. Supplemented by reference TRBV28 and TRBJ2-1, the full variable domain reads DVKVTQSSRYLVKRTGEKVFLECVQDMDHENMFWYRQDPGLGLRLIYFSYDVKMKEKGDIPEGYSVSREKKERFSLILESASTNQTSMYLCASSPLAGGHPREQFFGPGTRLTVL.

The chain employs TRBV4-1 and TRBJ2-5, with D maybe TRBD2 (6 bases). Per germline, CDR1 MGHRA and CDR2 YSYEKL. V dropped 0 bases and J dropped 5 bases, with 16 bases sitting between them. The CDR3 runs 16 residues. The CDR3 is CASSQDFGGGGETQYF. The CDR3 nucleotides read TGCGCCAGCAGCCAAGATTTTGGGGGAGGTGGGGAGACCCAGTACTTC.

The CDR3 bases are TGTGCCAGCAGCCCTGGGGGGACGAGAAACACTGAAGCTTTCTTT. Protein sequence: CASSPGGTRNTEAFF. This chain connects TRBV11-3 to TRBJ1-1; D might be TRBD1 (5 bases). This CDR3 has 15 amino acids. V lost 5 bases and J 2 bases, leaving 15 bases between the germline ends. CDR1 and CDR2 from the germline V gene are SGHNT and YENEEA.

The chain employs TRBV9 and TRBJ1-6, with 8 bases that match TRBD1. The CDR3 loop spans 14 amino acids. Germline-derived CDR1 and CDR2 are SGDLS and YYNGEE. With V trimmed by 4 bases and J by 9 bases, 6 bases remained unmatched. CDR3 sequence reads: CASSMDRVSSPLHF. The CDR3 nucleotides are TGTGCCAGCAGCATGGACAGGGTATCTTCACCCCTCCACTTT. The full variable domain, its missing parts supplied by reference TRBV9 and TRBJ1-6, is DSGVTQTPKHLITATGQRVTLRCSPRSGDLSVYWYQQSLDQGLQFLIQYYNGEERAKGNILERFSAQQFPDLHSELNLSSLELGDSALYFCASSMDRVSSPLHFGNGTRLTVT.

The genes are TRBV2 and TRBJ2-3; 9 bases fit TRBD2. Germline V gives CDR1 SNHLY, CDR2 FYNNEI. After removal of 0 bases from V and 5 bases from J, the junction contained 6 bases not matched to a gene. The CDR3 has 16 residues. CDR3 loop: CASSEALSGGQDTQYF. DNA of the CDR3: TGTGCCAGCAGTGAAGCGCTTAGCGGGGGACAAGATACGCAGTATTTT.

The chain carries TRBV2 and TRBJ1-1, with 9 bases identical to TRBD1. CDR3 length: 15 residues. Looked up from germline, CDR1 is SNHLY and CDR2 is FYNNEI. The V and J ends lost 6 bases and 4 bases, in that order; junction bases with no gene match: 9. CDR3 protein: CASRGTGRPTTEAFF. CDR3 nucleotides: TGTGCCAGCAGGGGGACAGGGCGACCTACCACTGAAGCTTTCTTT.

The chain combines TRBV29-1 with TRBJ2-7; the match to TRBD2 covers 12 bases. This CDR3 region has 14 residues. The germline CDR1 and CDR2 sequences are SQVTM and ANQGSEA. V shed 6 bases, J shed 6 bases, and the junction held 9 bases outside the gene matches. This CDR3 reads CSVARTSGTLEQYF. The CDR3 nucleotides are TGCAGCGTCGCCAGGACTAGCGGGACCCTCGAGCAGTACTTC.

The V and J genes are TRBV9 and TRBJ2-3; 12 bases fit TRBD2. Per germline, CDR1 SGDLS and CDR2 YYNGEE. V was pared by 6 bases and J by 1 base, with 3 bases of the junction left unmatched. The CDR3 length is 15 residues. The CDR3 region is CASNRLAGGTDTQYF. Written as DNA, the CDR3 is TGTGCCAGCAACCGACTAGCGGGAGGCACAGATACGCAGTATTTT.

The rearrangement uses TRBV12-5 and TRBJ1-1, with unresolved D. This CDR3 has 17 amino acids. Germline V gives CDR1 LGHNT, CDR2 FRNRAP. V lost 5 bases to trimming and J lost 1 base, with 20 bases between them. The CDR3 region is CASGPPFGEVGNTEAFF. The CDR3 bases are TGTGCTAGTGGTCCTCCGTTTGGGGAGGTAGGGAACACTGAAGCTTTCTTT.

V usage is TRBV5-1 and J usage is TRBJ1-2, with 8 bases identical to TRBD1. The CDR3 consists of 13 residues. Germline V lookup: CDR1 SGHRS, CDR2 YFSETQ. V lost 1 base, J lost 9 bases, and 5 bases stayed unmatched. The CDR3 protein is CASSLQGAESYTF. CDR3 nucleotides: TGCGCCAGCAGCTTGCAGGGGGCGGAGAGCTACACCTTC.

This chain connects TRBV27 to TRBJ1-1, with 7 bases matching TRBD1. After removal of 6 bases from V and 8 bases from J, the junction contained 18 bases not matched to a gene. Looked up from germline, CDR1 is MNHEY and CDR2 is SMNVEV (reference sequence). CDR3 length: 16 residues. Written as DNA, the CDR3 is TGTGCCAGCAGCCCTCAACCCGGACAGGCGGCCGTAGAAGCTTTCTTT. Amino acid sequence: CASSPQPGQAAVEAFF.

This rearrangement joins TRBV7-9 to TRBJ2-3, with 9 bases matching TRBD2. The germline CDR1 and CDR2 sequences are SEHNR and FQNEAQ (reference sequence). Trimming took 6 bases from V and 0 from J; bases not matched to a gene: 10. The CDR3 runs to 17 residues. CDR3 region: CASRSLAGGPSTDTQYF. The CDR3 DNA is TGTGCCAGCAGATCTCTGGCGGGGGGGCCTAGCACAGATACGCAGTATTTT.

This chain connects TRBV29-1 to TRBJ1-4; D not certain. The CDR3 runs 11 residues. Trimming removed 0 bases at V and 6 bases at J, with 2 bases between. Germline CDR1 reads SQVTM; CDR2 reads ANQGSEA. CDR3 sequence reads: CSVEDDEKLFF. The CDR3 coding sequence is TGCAGCGTTGAAGACGATGAAAAACTGTTTTTT.

The chain is built from TRBV4-1 and TRBJ2-5; 8 nucleotides align to TRBD2. Germline V CDR1 and CDR2: MGHRA, YSYEKL. This CDR3 has 17 residues. After removal of 0 bases from V and 2 bases from J, the junction contained 8 bases not matched to a gene. The CDR3 sequence is CASSQDRQRGTQETQYF. CDR3 DNA: TGCGCCAGCAGCCAAGATCGTCAGCGGGGGACGCAAGAGACCCAGTACTTC.

CDR3 loop: CASSVTGGGTEAFF. CDR3 nucleotide sequence: TGTGCCAGCAGCGTGACAGGGGGCGGGACTGAAGCTTTCTTT. The rearrangement joins TRBV7-9 to TRBJ1-1; 10 bases line up with TRBD1. This CDR3 region has 14 residues. V lost 5 bases and J lost 5; bases outside the gene matches: 5. Germline CDR1 SEHNR, CDR2 FQNEAQ (reference sequence).

V and J are TRBV29-1 and TRBJ2-3, with 7 bases fitting TRBD1. Germline V CDR1 and CDR2: SQVTM, ANQGSEA. Losses at the gene ends were 5 bases for V and 1 base for J; bases not matched to a gene: 3. This CDR3 spans 13 amino acids. The CDR3 DNA is TGCAGCGTTAGTACAGGGGGCACAGATACGCAGTATTTT. This encodes CSVSTGGTDTQYF.

The rearrangement links TRBV4-1 to TRBJ2-3; D is possibly TRBD1 (5 bases). V lost 0 bases, J lost 2 bases, and 21 bases lay in between. Germline CDR1 reads MGHRA; CDR2 reads YSYEKL. The CDR3 runs 19 residues. The CDR3 nucleotides read TGCGCCAGCAGCCAAGAAGTTGGGGAACGGCAGGGTTACACAGATACGCAGTATTTT. It specifies CASSQEVGERQGYTDTQYF.

The J gene is TRBJ2-3, the V gene TRBV4-3; tentatively, D is TRBD2 (6 bases). Germline assignment: CDR1 LGHNA and CDR2 YSLEER. Trimming shortened V by 0 bases and J by 6 bases, and 10 bases separated the two germline ends. CDR3 length equals 14 residues. The CDR3: CASSQDPSVDTQYF. In DNA, the CDR3 is TGCGCCAGCAGCCAAGATCCTAGCGTTGATACGCAGTATTTT.

The chain employs TRBV9 and TRBJ1-1, with 8 bases matching TRBD1. The CDR3 covers 19 residues. V shed 3 bases, J shed 7 bases, and the junction held 23 bases outside the gene matches. Germline lookup yields CDR1 SGDLS and CDR2 YYNGEE. The CDR3 spells CASSASELRDRGLWGEAFF. In DNA form, the CDR3 reads TGTGCCAGCAGCGCCAGTGAGTTGAGAGACAGGGGATTGTGGGGTGAAGCTTTCTTT.